Following are 27 T cell receptor beta chains from one sample sequenced in a study of identical twins. MiXCR was run by TCRdb on the 5' RACE reads, yielding one entry per CDR3 protein. The profile covers around 370,000 distinct CDR3 sequences, with roughly 9% appearing a single time and about 9.1% taken by the ten largest. The sequencing sample was made of naive T cells sorted from blood. The receptors originated from a woman between 50 and 59 years old in good health.

Ten or more counts support this clonotype. V usage is TRBV6-6 and J usage is TRBJ1-1; D gene unclear. CDR1 MNHNY and CDR2 SVGAGI come from the germline V gene (reference sequence). The CDR3 consists of 14 residues. Trimming removed 6 bases from V and 4 bases from J, with 15 bases in between. The CDR3 nucleotides are TGTGCCAGCAGGCAACCGTCTGATGGCACTGAAGCTTTCTTT. It translates to CASRQPSDGTEAFF.

The CDR3 loop is CASSLDFLVYGQVNTEAFF. The CDR3, as DNA: TGTGCCAGCAGCTTAGATTTTCTGGTCTACGGACAGGTGAACACTGAAGCTTTCTTT. This rearrangement joins TRBV11-2 to TRBJ1-1; 7 bases agree with TRBD1. V lost 0 bases and J lost 0; bases outside the gene matches: 13. Germline CDR1 is SGHAT and CDR2 is FQNNGV. This CDR3 is 19 amino acids long.

This clonotype was observed a handful of times. V and J are TRBV10-2 and TRBJ2-3; D is unclear. The CDR3 spans 14 residues. V was cut by 2 bases and J by 2 bases, with 8 bases left in between. CDR1 is WSHSY, CDR2 SAAADI, per germline. The CDR3 protein is CASSEKVPTDTQYF. The CDR3 coding sequence is TGCGCCAGCAGTGAGAAGGTACCCACAGATACGCAGTATTTT.

The V gene is TRBV9, the J gene TRBJ1-1; no firm D call. V dropped 6 bases and J dropped 1 base, with 16 bases sitting between them. Looked up from germline, CDR1 is SGDLS and CDR2 is YYNGEE. The length of the CDR3 is 15 residues. The CDR3 loop reads CASKEAELKNTEAFF. CDR3 nucleotides: TGTGCCAGCAAAGAGGCAGAGCTAAAGAACACTGAAGCTTTCTTT. The full variable domain, in which reference TRBV9 and TRBJ1-1 provide the parts outside the CDR3, is DSGVTQTPKHLITATGQRVTLRCSPRSGDLSVYWYQQSLDQGLQFLIQYYNGEERAKGNILERFSAQQFPDLHSELNLSSLELGDSALYFCASKEAELKNTEAFFGQGTRLTVV.

This clonotype occurred many times. V is TRBV10-2 and J is TRBJ1-3, with D perhaps TRBD1 (5 bases). The ends were cut back, 6 bases at V and 6 bases at J, with 9 bases in the middle. The CDR3 runs 12 residues. Germline lookup yields CDR1 WSHSY and CDR2 SAAADI. The DNA for the CDR3 is TGCGCCAGCAGACAGGTCGAAAACACCATATATTTT. Translating it yields CASRQVENTIYF.

The chain employs TRBV29-1 and TRBJ1-3; 9 bases fit TRBD1. The CDR3 is 12 residues long. The J segment lost 6 bases and the V segment lost 7 bases, leaving 4 bases of the junction unmatched. Germline CDR1 is SQVTM and CDR2 is ANQGSEA. CDR3 DNA: TGCAGCGCCTGGACAGGGGAAAACACCATATATTTT. Protein product: CSAWTGENTIYF. Together with reference TRBV29-1 and TRBJ1-3, the CDR3 gives the full variable domain: SAVISQKPSRDICQRGTSLTIQCQVDSQVTMMFWYRQQPGQSLTLIATANQGSEATYESGFVIDKFPISRPNLTFSTLTVSNMSPEDSSIYLCSAWTGENTIYFGEGSWLTVV.

This clonotype was picked up many times. V gene TRBV27 combines with J gene TRBJ1-4; D not resolved. This CDR3 spans 16 amino acids. With 3 bases removed from V and 5 bases from J, the gap between germline ends came to 16 bases. The germline gives CDR1 MNHEY, CDR2 SMNVEV (reference sequence). CDR3 amino acids: CASSFWSGVPNEKLFF. The CDR3 nucleotides are TGTGCCAGCAGTTTCTGGTCCGGGGTCCCCAATGAAAAACTGTTTTTT.

This chain uses TRBV29-1 with TRBJ1-1, with 7 bases lining up with TRBD1. The CDR3 is 14 amino acids. CDR1 SQVTM and CDR2 ANQGSEA come from the germline V gene. With V trimmed by 6 bases and J by 4 bases, 11 bases remained unmatched. Written as DNA, the CDR3 is TGCAGCGTCGATGGCCGACAGGGCGTCACTGAAGCTTTCTTT. Translating it yields CSVDGRQGVTEAFF.

At least ten counts were recorded for this clonotype. The genes are TRBV24-1 and TRBJ1-1; D remains unclear. With 6 bases removed from V and 2 bases from J, the gap between germline ends came to 6 bases. Germline V gene sequence: CDR1 KGHDR, CDR2 SFDVKD. The CDR3 extends over 12 amino acids. The CDR3 DNA follows: TGTGCCACCAGTTTTGGTAACACTGAAGCTTTCTTT. It specifies CATSFGNTEAFF.

A few counts support this clonotype. The chain combines TRBV20-1 with TRBJ2-5; 9 bases are shared with TRBD2. The CDR3 has 14 amino acids. Germline assignment: CDR1 DFQATT and CDR2 SNEGSKA (reference sequence). V shed 1 base, J shed 5 bases, and the junction held 5 bases outside the gene matches. The CDR3 sequence is CSARVASGTETQYF. For the CDR3, the DNA is TGCAGTGCTAGAGTGGCTAGCGGGACGGAGACCCAGTACTTC.

This clonotype was seen at least ten times. The chain joins TRBV5-1 to TRBJ1-1; D not resolved. Germline-derived CDR1 and CDR2 are SGHRS and YFSETQ. Trimming took off 4 bases at V and 3 bases at J, with 7 bases between the two ends. This CDR3 spans 12 amino acids. Written as DNA, the CDR3 is TGCGCCAGCAGCGGGGAGCACACTGAAGCTTTCTTT. Its protein product is CASSGEHTEAFF.

The chain couples TRBV11-2 to TRBJ2-2; D call uncertain. The CDR3 is 13 residues long. The germline V and J ends were trimmed by 8 bases and 5 bases, with 12 bases remaining between them. Germline V gene lookup returns CDR1 SGHAT and CDR2 FQNNGV. The CDR3 reads CASGALGTGELFF. DNA of the CDR3: TGTGCCAGCGGCGCCCTGGGAACCGGGGAGCTGTTTTTT.

This chain links TRBV7-8 with TRBJ2-5, with 9 bases aligning to TRBD2. CDR3 length: 21 residues. Germline V lookup: CDR1 SGHVS, CDR2 FQNEAQ. The junction had 26 bases not matched to a gene; V was cut back by 4 bases and J by 5 bases. CDR3 sequence: CASSYSSWGGALAGVGETQYF. CDR3 coding DNA: TGTGCCAGCAGCTACAGCAGCTGGGGGGGGGCCTTAGCGGGAGTGGGGGAGACCCAGTACTTC.

This clonotype was found many times. The rearrangement joins TRBV4-1 to TRBJ2-5, with D perhaps TRBD1 (5 bases). The germline V and J ends were trimmed by 6 bases and 5 bases, with 16 bases remaining between them. The CDR3 covers 14 residues. CDR1 and CDR2 from the germline V gene are MGHRA and YSYEKL. CDR3 sequence reads: CASSPVGVGETQYF. The CDR3 DNA follows: TGCGCCAGCAGTCCCGTAGGGGTAGGGGAGACCCAGTACTTC.

This chain joins TRBV20-1 and TRBJ2-1; TRBD2 matches 12 bases. The CDR3 runs to 16 residues. Germline values: CDR1 DFQATT, CDR2 SNEGSKA (reference sequence). Trimming cost V 1 base and J 10 bases; bases outside gene matches: 11. CDR3 nucleotides: TGCAGTGCTAGAGTAGTAACTAGCGGGAGGTTTAGCGAGCAGTTCTTC. Amino acid sequence: CSARVVTSGRFSEQFF.

V gene TRBV7-2 combines with J gene TRBJ2-1; TRBD2 aligns across 7 bases. From germline, CDR1 is SGHTA and CDR2 FQGNSA. The V segment lost 11 bases and the J segment 5 bases; nucleotides outside the gene matches: 9. The CDR3 length is 13 residues. The CDR3 DNA reads TGTGCCGGCCGCGGGAGTCCCCACAATGAGCAGTTCTTC. It codes for CAGRGSPHNEQFF. Full variable domain (missing parts from reference TRBV7-2 and TRBJ2-1): GAGVSQSPSNKVTEKGKDVELRCDPISGHTALYWYRQSLGQGLEFLIYFQGNSAPDKSGLPSDRFSAERTGGSVSTLTIQRTQQEDSAVYLCAGRGSPHNEQFFGPGTRLTVL.

This clonotype was picked up a small number of times. The J gene is TRBJ2-5, the V gene TRBV10-3; D is uncertain. Germline CDR1 reads ENHRY; CDR2 reads SYGVKD. The CDR3 runs to 14 residues. Trimming pared 0 bases from V and 4 bases from J, leaving 9 bases between. CDR3 sequence reads: CAISESSNRETQYF. As DNA, the CDR3 is TGTGCCATCAGTGAGTCGAGTAACAGAGAGACCCAGTACTTC.

This sequence joins TRBV20-1 and TRBJ2-1; D is ambiguous. Trimming removed 3 bases at V and 5 bases at J, with 14 bases between. The CDR3 totals 14 residues. In germline, CDR1 is DFQATT, CDR2 SNEGSKA (reference sequence). In nucleotides, the CDR3 is TGCAGTGCTAGGGTCCTGGTCGAAAACAATGAGCAGTTCTTC. Encoded protein: CSARVLVENNEQFF.

The chain joins TRBV20-1 to TRBJ2-1; 8 bases map to TRBD2. In germline, CDR1 is DFQATT, CDR2 SNEGSKA (reference sequence). The CDR3 covers 16 residues. V shed 0 bases, J shed 0 bases, and the junction held 4 bases outside the gene matches. CDR3: CSAREALAASYNEQFF. The CDR3 region has the DNA TGCAGTGCTAGAGAAGCACTAGCGGCCTCCTACAATGAGCAGTTCTTC.

A few counts support this clonotype. In DNA form, the CDR3 reads TGCGCCAGCTCGACCCGGACAGGGGCCGAGCAGTACTTC. Its protein product is CASSTRTGAEQYF. The chain joins TRBV5-1 to TRBJ2-7, with 9 nucleotides matching TRBD1. This CDR3 contains 13 residues. Germline CDR1 is SGHRS and CDR2 is YFSETQ. Trimming at V came to 7 bases and at J to 6 bases, leaving 8 bases not matched to a gene.

This chain uses TRBV12-2 with TRBJ2-1; the tabulated D call, TRBD2, remains unverified against the DNA. TRBV12-2 is a pseudogene. The CDR3 is made up of 16 amino acids. The CDR3 protein is CASRSAKRGAQNEQFF. CDR3 coding DNA: TGTGCAAGTCGCTCCGCAAAGAGAGGGGCCCAGAATGAGCAGTTCTTC.

In its sample, this clonotype was seen many times. The V and J genes are TRBV5-1 and TRBJ1-1; the D is unclear. Trimming removed 0 bases at V and 1 base at J, with 7 bases between. Germline values: CDR1 SGHRS, CDR2 YFSETQ. This CDR3 is 14 amino acids long. The CDR3 nucleotides read TGCGCCAGCAGCTTGGTTTTGGGGAACACTGAAGCTTTCTTT. Translation: CASSLVLGNTEAFF.

The sample holds many counts of this clonotype. The CDR3 loop reads CASSPLRTEAFF. In DNA form, the CDR3 reads TGTGCCAGCAGCCCCCTTCGGACTGAAGCTTTCTTT. The rearrangement links TRBV11-2 to TRBJ1-1; D is unclear. The CDR3 contains 12 residues. From germline, CDR1 is SGHAT and CDR2 FQNNGV. V lost 5 bases and J lost 5, with 9 bases in between.

This clonotype was counted at least ten times. This chain connects TRBV5-1 to TRBJ2-5; 7 bases align to TRBD2. The CDR3 loop spans 14 amino acids. Trimming at V came to 4 bases and at J to 3 bases, leaving 6 bases not matched to a gene. Looked up from germline, CDR1 is SGHRS and CDR2 is YFSETQ. The DNA for the CDR3 is TGCGCCAGCAGCACGGACGGGGGGAAAGAGACCCAGTACTTC. Translation: CASSTDGGKETQYF.

The rearrangement links TRBV4-1 to TRBJ1-2; maybe TRBD1 (5 bases). Germline V CDR1 and CDR2: MGHRA, YSYEKL. This CDR3 has 16 amino acids. Trimming pared 0 bases from V and 2 bases from J, leaving 13 bases between. The CDR3, as DNA: TGCGCCAGCAGCCAAGAAATTGAAACAGGAAACTATGGCTACACCTTC. It translates to CASSQEIETGNYGYTF.

This chain links TRBV12-3 or TRBV12-4 with TRBJ2-3, with D possibly being TRBD2 (6 bases). Trimming took off 1 base at V and 1 base at J, with 9 bases between the two ends. The CDR3 is 15 residues long. CDR3 DNA sequence: TGTGCCAGCAGTTTAGTTGGGACTGGCACAGATACGCAGTATTTT. Translated, it gives CASSLVGTGTDTQYF.

This clonotype was seen only a few times. This chain uses TRBV11-2 with TRBJ2-2; 7 positions agree with TRBD1. Germline trimming cut 7 bases from V and 3 bases from J; bases unmatched to any gene: 2. This CDR3 region has 13 residues. Germline CDR1 SGHAT, CDR2 FQNNGV. CDR3 bases: TGTGCCAGCACGGGACAGTACACCGGGGAGCTGTTTTTT. Protein product: CASTGQYTGELFF. The complete variable domain, with remaining parts taken from reference TRBV11-2 and TRBJ2-2, reads EAGVAQSPRYKIIEKRQSVAFWCNPISGHATLYWYQQILGQGPKLLIQFQNNGVVDDSQLPKDRFSAERLKGVDSTLKIQPAKLEDSAVYLCASTGQYTGELFFGEGSRLTVL.